These 22 T cell receptor beta chains were all obtained from the same sample, sequenced in a study of blood T cell repertoires in COVID-19. Some clones are missing from TCRdb's copy, which holds only in-frame ones; the method was immunoSEQ multiplex PCR. Of over 120,000 clones listed, roughly 78% were seen once; the top ten hold less than 7.5%. Sample: PBMCs or T cells enriched from blood (not recorded which). The receptors were gathered from a woman aged 50 to 60 who had recovered from COVID-19.

The chain employs TRBV27 and TRBJ1-5; 7 bases are shared with TRBD1. This CDR3 has 17 amino acids. The V gene end was trimmed by 5 bases and the J gene end by 5 bases; junction bases not matched to a gene: 15. Germline CDR1 is MNHEY and CDR2 is SMNVEV (reference sequence). The CDR3 here is CASSPDRDRRGDQPQHF. CDR3 nucleotides: TGTGCCAGCAGTCCCGACAGGGATCGGCGCGGGGATCAGCCCCAGCATTTT.

The chain has TRBV2 and TRBJ1-1; 8 bases are a match to TRBD1. The V gene's germline CDR1 is SNHLY and CDR2 FYNNEI. V lost 7 bases, J lost 1 base, and 8 bases stayed unmatched. The CDR3 is 15 amino acids. The CDR3 DNA sequence: TGTGCCAGCAAGCCGACAGGGGTGGGGAACACTGAAGCTTTCTTT. Protein: CASKPTGVGNTEAFF.

J is TRBJ1-1 and V is TRBV2; TRBD1 is a possible D gene (6 bases). The length of the CDR3 is 13 residues. Germline values: CDR1 SNHLY, CDR2 FYNNEI. V shed 5 bases and J shed 6 bases, with 13 bases lying between them. CDR3 DNA sequence: TGTGCCAGCAGTCGAACAGGACAGTCTGAAGCTTTCTTT. This gives the protein CASSRTGQSEAFF.

This CDR3 is CASSPLPNTEAFF. As DNA, the CDR3 is TGTGCCAGCAGCCCCCTCCCGAACACTGAAGCTTTCTTT. This chain joins TRBV2 and TRBJ1-1, with unresolved D. Looked up from germline, CDR1 is SNHLY and CDR2 is FYNNEI. Deletions cut 6 bases from V and 1 base from J, with 9 bases between. The CDR3 spans 13 residues. Complete variable domain (other parts from reference TRBV2 and TRBJ1-1): EPEVTQTPSHQVTQMGQEVILRCVPISNHLYFYWYRQILGQKVEFLVSFYNNEISEKSEIFDDQFSVERPDGSNFTLKIRSTKLEDSAMYFCASSPLPNTEAFFGQGTRLTVV.

This clone was counted once. The V gene is TRBV7-9, the J gene TRBJ1-6; tentative D call: TRBD1 (6 bases). Deletions cut 5 bases from V and 7 bases from J, with 18 bases between. The CDR3 length is 16 residues. Germline V lookup: CDR1 SEHNR, CDR2 FQNEAQ (reference sequence). The CDR3 nucleotides are TGTGCCAGCAGCCTGTTTACGGGGGGCGCGAATTCACCCCTCCACTTT. This codes for CASSLFTGGANSPLHF.

This clone is a singleton in its sample. This chain connects TRBV20-1 to TRBJ2-1; possibly TRBD2 for D (6 bases). Trimming left V 5 bases short and J 4 bases short, with 15 bases between. This CDR3 has 14 amino acids. Germline values: CDR1 DFQATT, CDR2 SNEGSKA (reference sequence). CDR3: CSAGEDYMYNEQFF. In DNA form, the CDR3 reads TGCAGTGCTGGTGAGGACTATATGTACAATGAGCAGTTCTTC.

V usage is TRBV18 and J usage is TRBJ1-5, with 9 bases identical to TRBD1. The CDR3 spans 15 residues. The V segment lost 5 bases and the J segment 7 bases; nucleotides outside the gene matches: 9. The germline V gene encodes CDR1 KGHSH and CDR2 LQKENI. DNA of the CDR3: TGTGCCAGCTCAGCCCTACAGGGGGCCCGACAGCCCCAGCATTTT. Translation: CASSALQGARQPQHF.

The CDR3, as DNA: TGTGCCTGGAGTGTAAACCGGCCGGGACTAGAGGCAGATACGCAGTATTTT. It yields the protein CAWSVNRPGLEADTQYF. The V call is TRBV30, the J call TRBJ2-3; 8 bases align to TRBD2. The CDR3 has 17 residues. V was pared by 0 bases and J by 4 bases, with 12 bases of the junction left unmatched. The V gene's germline CDR1 is GTSNPN and CDR2 SVGIG (reference sequence).

The CDR3 spells CASSLGPPTGAYEQYF. CDR3 bases: TGTGCCAGCAGCTTAGGTCCACCGACAGGGGCCTACGAGCAGTACTTC. The chain joins TRBV11-3 to TRBJ2-7; 8 positions match TRBD1. The CDR3 covers 16 residues. The J segment lost 2 bases and the V segment lost 1 base, leaving 7 bases of the junction unmatched. The V gene's germline CDR1 is SGHNT and CDR2 YENEEA.

This chain links TRBV3-1 (or the pseudogene TRBV3-2) with TRBJ2-1, with 7 positions matching TRBD2. Per germline, CDR1 LGHDT and CDR2 YNNKEL (reference sequence). The CDR3 runs 16 residues. The V and J ends lost 5 bases and 4 bases, in that order; junction bases with no gene match: 11. CDR3 loop: CASSAPGLPDYNEQFF. The CDR3 DNA reads as TGTGCCAGCAGCGCACCGGGACTACCAGATTACAATGAGCAGTTCTTC.

J is TRBJ2-7 and V is TRBV9; a possible D gene is TRBD2 (7 bases). The CDR3 contains 14 residues. Germline V gives CDR1 SGDLS, CDR2 YYNGEE. V was clipped by 4 bases and J by 4 bases, with 15 bases between them. The CDR3 nucleotides read TGTGCCAGCAGCCTCTCGGGGGGCTTTTACGAGCAGTACTTC. Its translation: CASSLSGGFYEQYF.

V is TRBV4-1 and J is TRBJ1-2; D call uncertain. Trimming took off 4 bases at V and 3 bases at J, with 9 bases between the two ends. Per the germline V gene, CDR1 is MGHRA and CDR2 is YSYEKL. The CDR3 is 13 amino acids. The CDR3 here is CASSPRDHYGYTF. CDR3 sequence (DNA): TGCGCCAGCAGCCCCCGGGATCACTATGGCTACACCTTC.

The chain couples TRBV2 to TRBJ1-5; 10 bases map to TRBD1. V dropped 5 bases and J dropped 5; count of bases not matched to a gene: 6. Germline lookup yields CDR1 SNHLY and CDR2 FYNNEI. The CDR3 has 15 residues. The CDR3 sequence: CASSHDRGQDQPQHF. CDR3 DNA sequence: TGTGCCAGCAGTCATGACAGGGGGCAGGATCAGCCCCAGCATTTT.

The chain employs TRBV9 and TRBJ2-3, with 9 bases matching TRBD1. This CDR3 is 13 amino acids long. V lost 3 bases and J lost 9; bases outside the gene matches: 5. Germline V lookup: CDR1 SGDLS, CDR2 YYNGEE. This CDR3 reads CASSGTGGWTQYF. The CDR3 DNA reads TGTGCCAGCAGCGGAACAGGGGGCTGGACGCAGTATTTT.

A few counts support this clone. The chain has TRBV21-1 and TRBJ2-1; the table's D call TRBD2 went unverified against the DNA. TRBV21-1 is a pseudogene segment. The CDR3 contains 14 residues. In DNA, the CDR3 is TGTGCCAGTCAGTGCGGCAGCTCCTACAATGAGCAGTTCTTC. Amino acids: CASQCGSSYNEQFF.

The V call is TRBV28, the J call TRBJ2-7; D is ambiguous. CDR1 and CDR2 from the germline V gene are MDHEN and SYDVKM. Deletions cut 5 bases from V and 3 bases from J, with 8 bases between. The CDR3 sequence is 12 residues long. Here the CDR3 DNA reads TGTGCCAGCAGTGTGGCAGGCTACGAGCAGTACTTC. This codes for CASSVAGYEQYF.

The genes are TRBV5-1 and TRBJ1-5, with TRBD1 identical over 9 bases. Germline lookup yields CDR1 SGHRS and CDR2 YFSETQ. Germline trimming cut 3 bases from V and 5 bases from J; bases unmatched to any gene: 6. The CDR3 has 15 amino acids. CDR3 amino acids: CASSSTGGSYQPQHF. The CDR3 nucleotides are TGCGCCAGCAGCTCTACAGGGGGCTCCTATCAGCCCCAGCATTTT.

The genes are TRBV25-1 and TRBJ2-2; D is ambiguous. This CDR3 has 15 amino acids. Germline V gene sequence: CDR1 MGHDK, CDR2 SYGVNS. Trimming took off 3 bases at V and 5 bases at J, with 13 bases between the two ends. CDR3 in DNA: TGTGCCAGCAGTGAGGGCCTTGTTCCTACCGGGGAGCTGTTTTTT. Translation: CASSEGLVPTGELFF.

J is TRBJ1-1 and V is TRBV6-6; no clear D. This CDR3 region has 16 residues. Germline lookup yields CDR1 MNHNY and CDR2 SVGAGI (reference sequence). V lost 7 bases and J 5 bases, leaving 23 bases between the germline ends. The CDR3 is CASTPPPGRLSTEAFF. The CDR3 coding sequence is TGTGCCAGCACCCCCCCACCTGGCCGACTTTCGACTGAAGCTTTCTTT.

This clone was seen a few times. The chain recombines TRBV10-2 with TRBJ1-3; D possibly corresponds to TRBD1 (5 bases). CDR1 and CDR2 from the germline V gene are WSHSY and SAAADI. The CDR3 has 14 residues. V lost 8 bases, J lost 3 bases, and 14 bases lay in between. DNA for the CDR3: TGCGCCAGCGGAAGGGGCATGGATGGAAACACCATATATTTT. Residues: CASGRGMDGNTIYF.

The genes are TRBV5-1 and TRBJ1-2; 7 nucleotides agree with TRBD1. V gave up 1 base and J gave up 7 bases; unmatched junction bases: 4. The CDR3 consists of 13 residues. The germline gives CDR1 SGHRS, CDR2 YFSETQ. The CDR3 loop is CASSLTGATGYTF. The CDR3 nucleotides read TGCGCCAGCAGCTTGACAGGGGCAACTGGCTACACCTTC.

This clone appeared many times. The chain carries TRBV27 and TRBJ2-3, with 8 nucleotides matching TRBD1. The V and J ends lost 3 bases and 8 bases, in that order; junction bases with no gene match: 10. The CDR3 has 15 residues. Germline-derived CDR1 and CDR2 are MNHEY and SMNVEV (reference sequence). The CDR3 reads CASSFAGRGLATQYF. In nucleotides, the CDR3 is TGTGCCAGCAGTTTCGCGGGCAGGGGGCTGGCTACGCAGTATTTT.